This T cell receptor (beta chain) was identified in a study of blood T cell repertoires in COVID-19. This clone showed up just once. With 2 bases clipped from V and 11 bases from J, the junction kept 11 bases outside the gene matches. Per the germline V gene, CDR1 is MNHEY and CDR2 is SMNVEV (reference sequence). CDR3 length: 14 amino acids. Methods used by the authors: Reference gene primer amplification yielded estimated nucleated cell counts. Generated by immunoSEQ multiplex PCR, the TCRdb table keeps only in-frame clones and is missing some. From that table come the V and J calls and clone size; the DNA was used to work out D and trimming. Of 35,000 to 45,000 clones in the sample, around 86% were seen once.

This receptor was identified in a man in his forties with active COVID-19. Sample: peripheral blood. The V call is TRBV27, the J call TRBJ2-7, with TRBD1 matching over 8 bases. CDR3 region: CASSLGQGTLAEYF. DNA for the CDR3: TGTGCCAGCAGTTTAGGACAGGGAACGCTGGCCGAGTACTTC.